Listed below are T cell receptor beta chains from one sample, sequenced in a study of cytomegalovirus exposure and HLA in healthy donors. The method was immunoSEQ multiplex PCR; TCRdb's version includes in-frame clones alone and lacks a portion of them. The table shows roughly 150,000 clones, with approximately 84% occurring only once. Sample: PBMCs. Source of these receptors: a man aged 25 to 40 in good health and CMV-seropositive. The CDR3 runs from the conserved cysteine through the conserved F or W. D genes are given only for firm matches. Clone size, where shown, is once, few, many, or a class for clones that have expanded.

D gene: TRBD2
clone size: .
CDR3 length: 15
J gene: TRBJ2-7
V gene: TRBV11-2
CDR3 protein: CASSLRLAGPYEQYF
CDR3 DNA: TGTGCCAGCAGCCTACGACTAGCGGGGCCCTACGAGCAGTACTTC

D gene: TRBD1
clone size: .
CDR3 length: 16
J gene: TRBJ2-5
V gene: TRBV7-8
CDR3 protein: CASSFGRDRGRETQYF
CDR3 DNA: TGTGCCAGCAGCTTTGGGCGGGACAGGGGCCGGGAGACCCAGTACTTC

D gene: TRBD1
clone size: once
CDR3 length: 15
J gene: TRBJ1-2
V gene: TRBV5-1
CDR3 protein: CASHVGPGGKDGYTF
CDR3 DNA: TGCGCCAGCCACGTCGGGCCAGGGGGTAAAGATGGCTACACCTTC

D gene: .
clone size: .
CDR3 length: 12
J gene: TRBJ2-2
V gene: TRBV13
CDR3 protein: CASSSSEGELFF
CDR3 DNA: TGTGCCAGCAGTTCATCGGAGGGGGAGCTGTTTTTT

D gene: TRBD2
clone size: .
CDR3 length: 16
J gene: TRBJ2-4
V gene: TRBV27
CDR3 protein: CASSPLAVLGLDIQYF
CDR3 DNA: TGTGCCAGCAGTCCCCTAGCGGTTCTTGGTTTGGACATTCAGTACTTC

D gene: .
clone size: .
CDR3 length: 15
J gene: TRBJ1-5
V gene: TRBV4-2
CDR3 protein: CASSQERGKHQPQHF
CDR3 DNA: TGTGCCAGCAGCCAAGAAAGGGGCAAACATCAGCCCCAGCATTTT

D gene: .
clone size: .
CDR3 length: 14
J gene: TRBJ2-4
V gene: TRBV6-5
CDR3 protein: CASSTGTSKNIQYF
CDR3 DNA: TGTGCCAGCAGTACCGGGACATCTAAAAACATTCAGTACTTC

D gene: TRBD1
clone size: once
CDR3 length: 13
J gene: TRBJ2-3
V gene: TRBV19
CDR3 protein: CATGTGGIDTQYF
CDR3 DNA: TGTGCCACCGGGACAGGGGGCATAGATACGCAGTATTTT

D gene: .
clone size: .
CDR3 length: 14
J gene: TRBJ2-3
V gene: TRBV2
CDR3 protein: CASSVRRGTDTQYF
CDR3 DNA: TGTGCCAGCAGTGTGAGGCGGGGCACAGATACGCAGTATTTT

D gene: .
clone size: .
CDR3 length: 16
J gene: TRBJ1-1
V gene: TRBV4-1
CDR3 protein: CASSQDYGGSGTEAFF
CDR3 DNA: TGCGCCAGCAGCCAAGACTACGGGGGTTCGGGCACTGAAGCTTTCTTT

D gene: TRBD2
clone size: .
CDR3 length: 16
J gene: TRBJ2-3
V gene: TRBV27
CDR3 protein: CASSLYSSGRPDTQYF
CDR3 DNA: TGTGCCAGCAGTTTATATTCTAGCGGGAGACCAGATACGCAGTATTTT

D gene: .
clone size: few
CDR3 length: 15
J gene: TRBJ1-5
V gene: TRBV4-3
CDR3 protein: CASSQDGGTNQPQHF
CDR3 DNA: TGCGCCAGCAGCCAAGATGGAGGAACCAATCAGCCCCAGCATTTT

D gene: TRBD2
clone size: few
CDR3 length: 17
J gene: TRBJ2-1
V gene: TRBV7-2
CDR3 protein: CASSRGLAGESYNEQFF
CDR3 DNA: TGTGCCAGCAGCCGTGGACTAGCGGGAGAATCCTACAATGAGCAGTTCTTC

D gene: .
clone size: .
CDR3 length: 14
J gene: TRBJ2-7
V gene: TRBV18
CDR3 protein: CASSQQGSSYEQYF
CDR3 DNA: TGTGCCAGCTCACAACAGGGTAGCTCCTACGAGCAGTACTTC

D gene: TRBD2
clone size: .
CDR3 length: 16
J gene: TRBJ2-1
V gene: TRBV6-4
CDR3 protein: CASRDLGSGRAIEQFF
CDR3 DNA: TGTGCCAGCAGGGACCTGGGGAGCGGGAGGGCCATTGAGCAGTTCTTC

D gene: .
clone size: .
CDR3 length: 14
J gene: TRBJ1-4
V gene: TRBV7-2
CDR3 protein: CASAPFGALEKLFF
CDR3 DNA: TGTGCCAGCGCACCTTTCGGAGCTCTTGAAAAACTGTTTTTT

D gene: .
clone size: .
CDR3 length: 14
J gene: TRBJ2-1
V gene: TRBV6-5
CDR3 protein: CASSSGTFYNEQFF
CDR3 DNA: TGTGCCAGCAGTTCCGGGACTTTTTACAATGAGCAGTTCTTC

D gene: .
clone size: .
CDR3 length: 15
J gene: TRBJ1-1
V gene: TRBV18
CDR3 protein: CASSQAEAEGTEAFF
CDR3 DNA: TGTGCCAGCTCACAGGCTGAGGCGGAGGGCACTGAAGCTTTCTTT

D gene: TRBD1
clone size: .
CDR3 length: 14
J gene: TRBJ2-3
V gene: TRBV19
CDR3 protein: CASSKGQGSDTQYF
CDR3 DNA: TGTGCCAGTAGTAAAGGACAGGGATCAGATACGCAGTATTTT

D gene: .
clone size: few
CDR3 length: 14
J gene: TRBJ1-5
V gene: TRBV5-6
CDR3 protein: CASSLGGGNQPQHF
CDR3 DNA: TGTGCCAGCAGCTTGGGAGGGGGAAATCAGCCCCAGCATTTT

D gene: TRBD1
clone size: .
CDR3 length: 16
J gene: TRBJ1-3
V gene: TRBV5-1
CDR3 protein: CASSLGTGAPGNTIYF
CDR3 DNA: TGCGCCAGCAGCCTGGGGACAGGGGCTCCTGGAAACACCATATATTTT

D gene: .
clone size: few
CDR3 length: 14
J gene: TRBJ2-3
V gene: TRBV4-2
CDR3 protein: CASSERASTDTQYF
CDR3 DNA: TGTGCCAGCAGTGAGCGGGCGAGCACAGATACGCAGTATTTT

D gene: .
clone size: few
CDR3 length: 15
J gene: TRBJ2-6
V gene: TRBV5-1
CDR3 protein: CASSRGQTGANVLTF
CDR3 DNA: TGCGCCAGCAGCCGGGGACAAACCGGGGCCAACGTCCTGACTTTC

D gene: .
clone size: .
CDR3 length: 19
J gene: TRBJ2-3
V gene: TRBV7-9
CDR3 protein: CASSTYRPHRVLSTDTQYF
CDR3 DNA: TGTGCCAGCAGCACCTACAGACCGCATAGAGTTCTTTCCACAGATACGCAGTATTTT

D gene: .
clone size: .
CDR3 length: 14
J gene: TRBJ2-7
V gene: TRBV4-2
CDR3 protein: CASSPVQGPYEQYF
CDR3 DNA: TGTGCCAGCAGCCCCGTACAGGGACCCTACGAGCAGTACTTC

D gene: TRBD2
clone size: .
CDR3 length: 15
J gene: TRBJ2-7
V gene: TRBV5-1
CDR3 protein: CASSPGPGGVNEQYF
CDR3 DNA: TGCGCCAGCAGCCCGGGGCCGGGGGGTGTTAACGAGCAGTACTTC

D gene: .
clone size: .
CDR3 length: 12
J gene: TRBJ2-7
V gene: TRBV7-2
CDR3 protein: CASSDRRYEQYF
CDR3 DNA: TGTGCCAGCAGCGATAGGCGGTACGAGCAGTACTTC